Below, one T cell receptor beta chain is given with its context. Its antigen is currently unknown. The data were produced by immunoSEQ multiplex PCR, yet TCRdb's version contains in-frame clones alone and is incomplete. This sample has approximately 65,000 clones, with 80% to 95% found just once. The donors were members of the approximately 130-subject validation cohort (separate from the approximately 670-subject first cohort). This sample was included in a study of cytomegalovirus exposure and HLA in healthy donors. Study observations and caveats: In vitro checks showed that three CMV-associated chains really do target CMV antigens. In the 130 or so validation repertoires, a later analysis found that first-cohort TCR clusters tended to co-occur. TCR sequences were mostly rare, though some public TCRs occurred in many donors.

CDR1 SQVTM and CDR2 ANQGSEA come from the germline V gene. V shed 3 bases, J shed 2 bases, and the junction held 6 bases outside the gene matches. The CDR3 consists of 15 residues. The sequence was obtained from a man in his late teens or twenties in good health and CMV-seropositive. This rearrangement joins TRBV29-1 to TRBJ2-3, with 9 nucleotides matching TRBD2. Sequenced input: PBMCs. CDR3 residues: CSVEVLAGVTDTQYF. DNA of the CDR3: TGCAGCGTTGAGGTTTTAGCGGGAGTCACAGATACGCAGTATTTT.